The 10 T cell receptor beta chains reported below all come from one sample, sequenced in a study of T cell repertoires in cytomegalovirus infection. These receptors' antigens are unknown. One entry per CDR3 protein results from TCRdb running MiXCR on the reads. The table has 450,000 to 550,000 distinct CDR3 sequences, roughly 42% seen once. The material was cultured PBMCs, obtained from culture after CMV antigen stimulation. The source of these receptors is a human donor in good health (CMV status not recorded). Some clones in this sample may be carry-over from other donors' samples.

The chain employs TRBV6-6 and TRBJ2-1, with 15 bases matching TRBD2. The germline V gene encodes CDR1 MNHNY and CDR2 SVGAGI (reference sequence). The junction had 6 bases not matched to a gene; V was cut back by 0 bases and J by 9 bases. The CDR3 extends over 17 amino acids. The CDR3 nucleotides are TGTGCCAGCAGTTACTCAGGGACTAGCGGGGGGCGTGGTGAGCAGTTCTTC. Its protein is CASSYSGTSGGRGEQFF.

The chain couples TRBV27 to TRBJ1-5; D not certain. V gave up 3 bases and J gave up 7 bases, with 10 bases separating them. The CDR3 runs to 13 residues. The germline CDR1 and CDR2 sequences are MNHEY and SMNVEV (reference sequence). The CDR3 loop reads CASSFGFNQPQHF. The CDR3 nucleotides are TGTGCCAGCAGTTTCGGTTTTAACCAGCCCCAGCATTTT.

This clonotype came up a few times. This chain connects TRBV5-1 to TRBJ1-1; D remains ambiguous. CDR1 is SGHRS, CDR2 YFSETQ, per germline. The CDR3 consists of 15 residues. Deletions cut 4 bases from V and 5 bases from J, with 18 bases between. CDR3 residues: CASSPTDGYRTEAFF. The CDR3 bases are TGCGCCAGCAGCCCCACCGACGGATATCGGACTGAAGCTTTCTTT.

The chain employs TRBV7-8 and TRBJ2-7; 9 bases align to TRBD1. This CDR3 has 15 amino acids. The germline V gene encodes CDR1 SGHVS and CDR2 FQNEAQ. V dropped 4 bases and J dropped 4; count of bases not matched to a gene: 8. For the CDR3, the DNA is TGTGCCAGCAGCTCCATGGACAGGGGACTGTACGAGCAGTACTTC. Translated, it gives CASSSMDRGLYEQYF.

This chain joins TRBV7-6 and TRBJ1-2; tentatively, D is TRBD1 (5 bases). Germline V gives CDR1 SGHVS, CDR2 FNYEAQ. With 5 bases removed from V and 2 bases from J, the gap between germline ends came to 15 bases. The CDR3 spans 15 residues. CDR3 coding DNA: TGTGCCAGCAGCCCCCGAGTGGGGGGAAACTATGGCTACACCTTC. This encodes CASSPRVGGNYGYTF.

A word on this clonotype: A read error may explain this, as a much larger clone is one base away. This chain links TRBV12-3 or TRBV12-4 with TRBJ2-2; unclear D gene. This CDR3 is 11 amino acids long. With 7 bases removed from V and 3 bases from J, the gap between germline ends came to 3 bases. Written as DNA, the CDR3 is TGTGCCAGCACCGACACCGGGGAGCTGTTTTTT. This translates into CASTDTGELFF.

The chain employs TRBV20-1 and TRBJ2-7; the match to TRBD1 covers 8 bases. V was pared by 1 base and J by 6 bases, with 5 bases of the junction left unmatched. The CDR3 extends over 13 amino acids. In germline, CDR1 is DFQATT, CDR2 SNEGSKA (reference sequence). The CDR3 reads CSARVTGASEQYF. The CDR3 nucleotides read TGCAGTGCTAGAGTGACAGGGGCGTCCGAGCAGTACTTC.

This rearrangement joins TRBV12-3 or TRBV12-4 to TRBJ1-1, with D unresolved. The germline V and J ends were trimmed by 6 bases and 0 bases, with 11 bases remaining between them. The CDR3 contains 14 residues. CDR3 bases: TGTGCCAGCAGCCCAGACTTCATGAACACTGAAGCTTTCTTT. This gives the protein CASSPDFMNTEAFF.

The rearrangement uses TRBV7-8 and TRBJ1-1, with D unresolved. The CDR3 covers 14 residues. Germline V CDR1 and CDR2: SGHVS, FQNEAQ. The V end lost 0 bases, the J end lost 8 bases, and 13 bases lay between the germline ends. DNA of the CDR3: TGTGCCAGCAGCTTAGCGAAGTTGTCGGCAGAAGCTTTCTTT. Protein sequence: CASSLAKLSAEAFF.

The gene calls are TRBV6-1 and TRBJ2-1, with D unclear. The CDR3 length is 16 residues. V lost 1 base, J lost 0 bases, and 10 bases lay in between. CDR1 is MNHNS, CDR2 SASEGT, per germline. The CDR3: CASSEGSGVSYNEQFF. For the CDR3, the DNA is TGTGCCAGCAGTGAAGGTTCGGGTGTCTCCTACAATGAGCAGTTCTTC.